Presented here are 32 T cell receptor beta chains from one specimen sequenced in a study of blood T cells in healthy people across ages. Together with a sample-barcoded 5' primer, a J-beta primer mix was included in a second PCR lasting roughly 6 to 12 cycles. TCRdb independently ran MiXCR on the 5' RACE reads; one entry per CDR3 protein. The sample has over 1,200,000 distinct CDR3 sequences; approximately 59% are singletons. The source material was blood. These TCRs come from a man aged 18-30 years in good health.

In this sample, this clonotype turned up a few times. This chain links TRBV4-2 with TRBJ2-7; D is uncertain. The CDR3 runs 15 residues. Germline V CDR1 and CDR2: LGHNA, YNFKEQ. Trimming removed 0 bases from V and 0 bases from J, with 9 bases in between. The CDR3 protein is CASSQDSWSSYEQYF. CDR3 coding DNA: TGTGCCAGCAGCCAAGACAGCTGGAGCTCCTACGAGCAGTACTTC.

This clonotype was seen only a few times. V usage is TRBV20-1 and J usage is TRBJ2-1; 11 nucleotides match TRBD1. Looked up from germline, CDR1 is DFQATT and CDR2 is SNEGSKA (reference sequence). Unmatched junction bases numbered 7, after V lost 5 bases and J lost 7 bases. This CDR3 has 14 residues. This CDR3 reads CSAPGQGANNEQFF. The CDR3 DNA sequence: TGCAGTGCTCCCGGACAGGGGGCGAATAATGAGCAGTTCTTC.

Ten or more counts support this clonotype. This CDR3 is CASTETGGLQSGYTF. Here the CDR3 DNA reads TGTGCCAGCACCGAGACAGGGGGCCTCCAGTCTGGCTACACCTTC. This sequence joins TRBV12-3 or TRBV12-4 and TRBJ1-2; 10 nucleotides match TRBD1. The CDR3 runs to 15 residues. Trimming at V came to 7 bases and at J to 7 bases, leaving 12 bases not matched to a gene.

The genes are TRBV3-1 and TRBJ2-1; D remains unclear. The CDR3 length is 14 residues. Germline V gives CDR1 LGHDT, CDR2 YNNKEL (reference sequence). V was clipped by 1 base and J by 7 bases, with 11 bases between them. The CDR3 reads CASSQGLVFNEQFF. DNA of the CDR3: TGTGCCAGCAGCCAAGGCCTAGTGTTTAATGAGCAGTTCTTC.

V and J are TRBV12-3 or TRBV12-4 and TRBJ1-1; D is possibly TRBD1 (6 bases). This CDR3 has 13 amino acids. Trimming took 5 bases from V and 8 from J, leaving 15 bases between them. CDR3 sequence reads: CASSEDFGTEAFF. The CDR3 nucleotides are TGTGCCAGCAGTGAAGACTTCGGGACAGAAGCTTTCTTT.

This clonotype was picked up one time. The chain couples TRBV6-2 or TRBV6-3 to TRBJ2-5; 7 bases fit TRBD2. This CDR3 is 12 amino acids long. V dropped 4 bases and J dropped 13; count of bases not matched to a gene: 9. CDR1 and CDR2 (germline): MNHEY, SVGEGT. CDR3 sequence: CASSSTSSGRYF. The CDR3 DNA follows: TGTGCCAGCAGTTCGACTAGCAGCGGTCGGTACTTC.

The rearrangement joins TRBV20-1 to TRBJ1-2; 12 bases line up with TRBD1. Germline values: CDR1 DFQATT, CDR2 SNEGSKA (reference sequence). This CDR3 is 13 amino acids long. Losses at the gene ends were 4 bases for V and 7 bases for J; bases not matched to a gene: 4. The CDR3 protein is CSAIPGQGAGYTF. The CDR3 DNA follows: TGCAGTGCTATTCCGGGACAGGGGGCTGGCTACACCTTC.

V gene TRBV15 combines with J gene TRBJ2-7; D is ambiguous. The germline CDR1 and CDR2 sequences are LNHNV and YYDKDF (reference sequence). CDR3 length: 15 amino acids. V dropped 0 bases and J dropped 3 bases, with 12 bases sitting between them. The CDR3 spells CATSRDEEAYYEQYF. The CDR3 coding sequence is TGTGCCACCAGCAGAGATGAAGAGGCCTACTACGAGCAGTACTTC.

The chain employs TRBV24-1 and TRBJ2-4; the D is unclear. The V end lost 5 bases, the J end lost 9 bases, and 16 bases lay between the germline ends. The germline CDR1 and CDR2 sequences are KGHDR and SFDVKD. The CDR3 loop spans 14 amino acids. The CDR3 nucleotides read TGTGCCACCAGTGTCGCCGCCACTAAGGGCATTCAGTACTTC. Its protein product is CATSVAATKGIQYF.

This chain connects TRBV29-1 to TRBJ2-3; 8 bases fit TRBD1. The CDR3 consists of 13 residues. V gave up 3 bases and J gave up 1 base; unmatched junction bases: 0. Germline lookup yields CDR1 SQVTM and CDR2 ANQGSEA. The CDR3 DNA reads TGCAGCGTTGAGACAGGGGGCACAGATACGCAGTATTTT. It codes for CSVETGGTDTQYF.

The chain joins TRBV20-1 to TRBJ1-4; D may be TRBD1 (6 bases). The CDR3 covers 15 residues. Trimming took off 0 bases at V and 8 bases at J, with 16 bases between the two ends. CDR1 DFQATT and CDR2 SNEGSKA come from the germline V gene (reference sequence). The CDR3 loop is CSARDHGGAKEKLFF. CDR3 nucleotide sequence: TGCAGTGCTAGAGATCATGGGGGGGCAAAGGAAAAACTGTTTTTT.

This chain joins TRBV7-9 and TRBJ2-7; D ambiguous. Germline V gene data show CDR1 as SEHNR and CDR2 as FQNEAQ (reference sequence). CDR3 size: 14 residues. The germline V and J ends were trimmed by 8 bases and 0 bases, with 14 bases remaining between them. DNA for the CDR3: TGTGCCAGCGGTTCGACTGAGAGCTCCTACGAGCAGTACTTC. Protein sequence: CASGSTESSYEQYF.

V is TRBV4-2 and J is TRBJ2-1; D may be TRBD2 (5 bases). Trimming left V 4 bases short and J 8 bases short, with 15 bases between. Germline lookup yields CDR1 LGHNA and CDR2 YNFKEQ. This CDR3 spans 14 amino acids. CDR3 residues: CASSPELELDEQFF. CDR3 bases: TGTGCCAGCAGCCCCGAACTAGAGTTGGATGAGCAGTTCTTC.

The V call is TRBV7-2, the J call TRBJ2-1, with 8 bases matching TRBD2. The CDR3 runs 17 residues. V was clipped by 4 bases and J by 3 bases; unmatched bases: 11. The germline V gene encodes CDR1 SGHTA and CDR2 FQGNSA. The CDR3 spells CASSSRTRGGIYNEQFF. The CDR3 bases are TGTGCCAGCAGCTCGAGAACACGCGGGGGGATCTACAATGAGCAGTTCTTC.

This clonotype was recorded once. This chain connects TRBV4-1 to TRBJ2-3, with 9 bases that match TRBD1. J gave up 2 bases and V 1 base, and 1 base lay outside the gene matches. CDR1 and CDR2 (germline): MGHRA, YSYEKL. The CDR3 is made up of 15 amino acids. The CDR3 coding sequence is TGCGCCAGCAGCCAAGGGGACAGGGACACAGATACGCAGTATTTT. This translates into CASSQGDRDTDTQYF.

The CDR3 is CASSYSDRGNNEQFF. CDR3 bases: TGTGCCAGCAGTTACTCAGACAGGGGGAACAATGAGCAGTTCTTC. This chain uses TRBV6-5 with TRBJ2-1; 9 bases align to TRBD1. From germline, CDR1 is MNHEY and CDR2 SVGAGI. V gave up 0 bases and J gave up 5 bases; unmatched junction bases: 2. The CDR3 length is 15 residues.

This clonotype was counted only a few times. The chain uses TRBV7-9 and TRBJ2-5; D may correspond to TRBD1 or TRBD2 (6 bases each). Per germline, CDR1 SEHNR and CDR2 FQNEAQ (reference sequence). CDR3 length equals 14 residues. Trimming took off 5 bases at V and 1 base at J, with 11 bases between the two ends. The CDR3 reads CASSRGGGQETQYF. CDR3 bases: TGTGCCAGCAGCCGTGGAGGGGGCCAAGAGACCCAGTACTTC.

This sequence joins TRBV20-1 and TRBJ2-1; D is unclear. This CDR3 has 12 residues. The V end lost 5 bases, the J end lost 10 bases, and 15 bases lay between the germline ends. Germline V lookup: CDR1 DFQATT, CDR2 SNEGSKA (reference sequence). The CDR3 DNA reads TGCAGTGCTCCCTGGGGTGGGTGGGAGCAGTTCTTC. Protein: CSAPWGGWEQFF.

J is TRBJ2-5 and V is TRBV12-3 or TRBV12-4; 7 bases fit TRBD2. V was clipped by 8 bases and J by 4 bases; unmatched bases: 7. The CDR3 has 13 amino acids. The chain's CDR3 is CASAGGSAETQYF. CDR3 sequence (DNA): TGTGCCAGCGCCGGGGGGTCTGCAGAGACCCAGTACTTC.

The rearrangement joins TRBV9 to TRBJ2-3, with 7 bases identical to TRBD1. Germline-derived CDR1 and CDR2 are SGDLS and YYNGEE. This CDR3 is built from 16 residues. The junction had 11 bases not matched to a gene; V was cut back by 4 bases and J by 3 bases. The CDR3 DNA follows: TGTGCCAGCAGCCCGTGGTTTGGGACAGTGACAGATACGCAGTATTTT. This gives the protein CASSPWFGTVTDTQYF.

This chain connects TRBV20-1 to TRBJ2-3; D not resolved. Germline lookup yields CDR1 DFQATT and CDR2 SNEGSKA (reference sequence). The CDR3 runs to 12 residues. V was pared by 3 bases and J by 3 bases, with 7 bases between. The CDR3 loop reads CSASSRTDTQYF. In DNA, the CDR3 is TGCAGTGCTAGCTCGAGAACAGATACGCAGTATTTT.

The V call is TRBV7-6, the J call TRBJ2-7; 9 positions agree with TRBD1. CDR1 is SGHVS, CDR2 FNYEAQ, per germline. The CDR3 has 14 residues. Trimming at V came to 7 bases and at J to 5 bases, leaving 9 bases not matched to a gene. This chain's CDR3 is CASKLLQGADEQYF. As DNA, the CDR3 is TGTGCCAGCAAGCTTTTACAGGGGGCAGACGAGCAGTACTTC.

This clonotype was seen just once. The chain links TRBV7-6 to TRBJ1-1, with no clear D. The V and J ends lost 4 bases and 4 bases respectively, with 16 bases between them. The CDR3 spans 15 residues. The germline gives CDR1 SGHVS, CDR2 FNYEAQ. CDR3 in DNA: TGTGCCAGCAGCTCCACCCTTGGGGTTGGCACTGAAGCTTTCTTT. Its protein is CASSSTLGVGTEAFF.

The chain combines TRBV20-1 with TRBJ2-7; TRBD1 aligns across 10 bases. Germline V gives CDR1 DFQATT, CDR2 SNEGSKA (reference sequence). With V trimmed by 6 bases and J by 4 bases, 9 bases remained unmatched. This CDR3 has 14 residues. The CDR3 loop is CSARKPGQGYEQYF. CDR3 nucleotides: TGCAGTGCCCGGAAGCCGGGACAGGGGTACGAGCAGTACTTC.

The rearrangement links TRBV28 to TRBJ2-5; perhaps TRBD1 as D (6 bases). The J call is uncertain, as TRBJ2-7 better fits the DNA end. Looked up from germline, CDR1 is MDHEN and CDR2 is SYDVKM. The CDR3 contains 14 residues. The CDR3 DNA is TGTGCCAGCAGTTTCGATGGGGGCTCACTCGAGCAGTACTTC. Translating it yields CASSFDGGSLEQYF.

The chain is built from TRBV2 and TRBJ2-7, with TRBD2 as a possible D gene (6 bases). Trimming pared 7 bases from V and 0 bases from J, leaving 10 bases between. Germline values: CDR1 SNHLY, CDR2 FYNNEI. This CDR3 is 13 amino acids long. The CDR3 spells CASISGSSYEQYF. The CDR3, as DNA: TGTGCCAGCATTTCCGGGAGCTCCTACGAGCAGTACTTC.

This sequence joins TRBV29-1 and TRBJ1-2; D is possibly TRBD1 (6 bases). The V and J ends lost 8 bases and 8 bases respectively, with 21 bases between them. CDR3 length: 13 amino acids. Germline assignment: CDR1 SQVTM and CDR2 ANQGSEA. CDR3 sequence (DNA): TGCAGCCCAAGGGGGGGACCCCTCGGGGGCTACACCTTC. This gives the protein CSPRGGPLGGYTF.

The rearrangement joins TRBV7-2 to TRBJ2-7, with 11 bases identical to TRBD2. Germline V gene data show CDR1 as SGHTA and CDR2 as FQGNSA. This CDR3 is built from 17 residues. J gave up 3 bases and V 0 bases, and 7 bases lay outside the gene matches. The CDR3, as DNA: TGTGCCAGCAGCTTAGCATTAGCGGGAGGGCTCATCTACGAGCAGTACTTC. Encoded protein: CASSLALAGGLIYEQYF.

A few counts support this clonotype. This chain connects TRBV7-9 to TRBJ2-7; D gene ambiguous. The germline V gene encodes CDR1 SEHNR and CDR2 FQNEAQ (reference sequence). V was trimmed by 4 bases and J by 4 bases, leaving 11 bases between them. The CDR3 totals 13 residues. CDR3 residues: CASSSFVGYEQYF. The CDR3, as DNA: TGTGCCAGCAGCTCCTTTGTAGGGTACGAGCAGTACTTC.

This chain links TRBV4-1 with TRBJ1-1; D remains unclear. Germline values: CDR1 MGHRA, CDR2 YSYEKL. The CDR3 runs to 14 residues. The V gene lost 4 bases and the J gene lost 2 bases, with 11 bases spanning the gap. This CDR3 is CASSLSGANTEAFF. Here the CDR3 DNA reads TGCGCCAGCAGCCTGAGTGGTGCTAACACTGAAGCTTTCTTT.

This sequence joins TRBV9 and TRBJ2-1; 10 positions match TRBD2. J lost 9 bases, V lost 8 bases, and 11 bases had no gene match. Germline V gives CDR1 SGDLS, CDR2 YYNGEE. This CDR3 is built from 14 residues. The CDR3 is CASTLAGEVGEQFF. As DNA, the CDR3 is TGTGCCAGTACCCTAGCGGGAGAGGTGGGTGAGCAGTTCTTC.

V is TRBV6-5 and J is TRBJ2-2, with D maybe TRBD2 (6 bases). CDR1 and CDR2 (germline): MNHEY, SVGAGI. V dropped 7 bases and J dropped 2 bases, with 11 bases sitting between them. CDR3 length: 14 amino acids. The chain's CDR3 is CASTRDFNTGELFF. The CDR3 nucleotides are TGTGCCAGCACTCGGGACTTTAACACCGGGGAGCTGTTTTTT.